These T cell receptor beta chains were read from a single sample in a study of T cell clusters in autoimmune cytopenias. From the multiplex PCR reads, TCRdb lists one entry per CDR3 protein and no DNA. The sample holds approximately 5,000 distinct CDR3 sequences. These data also featured in a second study, about T cell repertoires in aging, cancer and after chemotherapy.

Sequencing input: peripheral blood. The receptors originated from a human donor in good health. Each CDR3 is given with its conserved first and last residue. Clone size, where shown, is once, few, many, or a class for clones that have expanded.

J gene | clone size | V gene | CDR3 protein
TRBJ1-1 | NA | TRBV7-6 | CASSLTGGTTEAFF
TRBJ2-3 | NA | TRBV5-1 | CASSLQGATDTQYF
TRBJ1-2 | large | TRBV5-6 | CASSLGQRRGYTF
TRBJ2-2 | NA | TRBV10-3 | CAINGGPNTGELFF
TRBJ2-5 | medium-sized | TRBV18 | CASSPQEEETQYF
TRBJ2-1 | medium-sized | TRBV5-4 | CASSLAGQHYNEQFF
TRBJ2-7 | medium-sized | TRBV10-3 | CATVRDRGLMEQYF
TRBJ2-1 | NA | TRBV27 | CASSPRVAGGSYSYNEQFF
TRBJ2-7 | medium-sized | TRBV5-6 | CASSFGGGYEQYF
TRBJ2-3 | medium-sized | TRBV6-5 | CASGTGVDTQYF
TRBJ2-3 | NA | TRBV6-4 | CASSDSRGGTDTQYF
TRBJ2-1 | NA | TRBV10-3 | CAISESGSYNEQFF
TRBJ1-6 | NA | TRBV27 | CASSRDRVSNSPLHF
TRBJ2-5 | NA | TRBV5-4 | CASGGAGAGKETQYF
TRBJ2-7 | NA | TRBV5-1 | CASSLLYGSSYEQYF
TRBJ1-1 | NA | TRBV5-1 | CASSLGQTNTEAFF
TRBJ2-3 | large | TRBV29-1 | CSVEGTGGTDTQYF
TRBJ1-2 | medium-sized | TRBV29-1 | CSVRTVNGYTF
TRBJ2-1 | NA | TRBV5-1 | CAGSQGTSGYEQFF
TRBJ1-1 | NA | TRBV30 | CAWSGFGTANTEAFF